The 25 T cell receptor beta chains reported below all come from one sample, sequenced in a study of cytomegalovirus exposure and HLA in healthy donors. Primers for the PCR totalled 60 Vbeta and 13 Jbeta. Method: immunoSEQ multiplex PCR; TCRdb's copy keeps in-frame clones and lacks some. This sample has some 210,000 clones, with roughly four fifths found just once. The sample was PBMCs. These receptors originate from a woman aged 50 to 65 in good health and CMV-seropositive.

The rearrangement uses TRBV11-2 and TRBJ1-4; unclear D gene. The CDR3 is made up of 16 amino acids. Trimming removed 2 bases from V and 0 bases from J, with 10 bases in between. The germline V gene has CDR1 SGHAT and CDR2 FQNNGV. CDR3 sequence (DNA): TGTGCCAGCAGCTTATTTGGCTCGACAACTAATGAAAAACTGTTTTTT. It is translated as CASSLFGSTTNEKLFF. Full variable domain (rest looked up from reference TRBV11-2 and TRBJ1-4): EAGVAQSPRYKIIEKRQSVAFWCNPISGHATLYWYQQILGQGPKLLIQFQNNGVVDDSQLPKDRFSAERLKGVDSTLKIQPAKLEDSAVYLCASSLFGSTTNEKLFFGSGTQLSVL.

This rearrangement joins TRBV11-3 to TRBJ1-1; 10 positions match TRBD1. Germline CDR1 SGHNT, CDR2 YENEEA. After removal of 4 bases from V and 8 bases from J, the junction contained 4 bases not matched to a gene. CDR3 length: 13 residues. The CDR3 loop reads CASSSGQGREAFF. The DNA of the CDR3 is TGTGCCAGCAGCTCGGGACAGGGGCGAGAAGCTTTCTTT.

The chain is built from TRBV5-1 and TRBJ2-3, with D perhaps TRBD2 (7 bases). The CDR3 has 14 residues. Trimming removed 4 bases at V and 1 base at J, with 10 bases between. Germline V gene sequence: CDR1 SGHRS, CDR2 YFSETQ. This CDR3 reads CASSQGGGTDTQYF. DNA for the CDR3: TGCGCCAGCAGCCAAGGGGGGGGCACAGATACGCAGTATTTT.

The CDR3: CASSRTGGNSPLHF. The CDR3 DNA is TGTGCCAGCAGCCGGACAGGGGGAAATTCACCCCTCCACTTT. The chain combines TRBV7-9 with TRBJ1-6; TRBD1 agrees at 10 bases. V gave up 5 bases and J gave up 7 bases; unmatched junction bases: 2. The CDR3 totals 14 residues. Germline CDR1 is SEHNR and CDR2 is FQNEAQ (reference sequence).

In this sample, this clone turned up once. V gene TRBV5-5 combines with J gene TRBJ1-4, with D maybe TRBD1 (5 bases). With 4 bases removed from V and 8 bases from J, the gap between germline ends came to 18 bases. The CDR3 length is 15 residues. The germline gives CDR1 SGHKS, CDR2 YYEKEE (reference sequence). CDR3 in amino acids: CASSPGTVLWEKLFF. CDR3 DNA: TGTGCCAGCAGCCCTGGGACTGTTCTTTGGGAAAAACTGTTTTTT.

The V gene is TRBV18, the J gene TRBJ1-2, with 8 bases matching TRBD1. Germline CDR1 KGHSH, CDR2 LQKENI. V dropped 3 bases and J dropped 7; count of bases not matched to a gene: 10. The CDR3 is 15 amino acids. DNA for the CDR3: TGTGCCAGCTCACCCCCCAGGGGGCAATCGGGTGGCTACACCTTC. This encodes CASSPPRGQSGGYTF. Filled out from reference TRBV18 and TRBJ1-2, the complete variable domain reads NAGVMQNPRHLVRRRGQEARLRCSPMKGHSHVYWYRQLPEEGLKFMVYLQKENIIDESGMPKERFSAEFPKEGPSILRIQQVVRGDSAAYFCASSPPRGQSGGYTFGSGTRLTVV.

The chain employs TRBV5-4 and TRBJ2-3; 14 nucleotides agree with TRBD2. The trim removed 0 bases at V and 9 bases at J, leaving 6 bases unmatched. Germline-derived CDR1 and CDR2 are SGHNT and YYREEE (reference sequence). This CDR3 is 16 amino acids long. The CDR3 sequence is CASSLEGLAGERTQYF. In nucleotides, the CDR3 is TGTGCCAGCAGCTTGGAGGGACTAGCGGGGGAGAGAACGCAGTATTTT.

V is TRBV5-4 and J is TRBJ1-2; D is undetermined. The V gene's germline CDR1 is SGHNT and CDR2 YYREEE (reference sequence). V was clipped by 4 bases and J by 2 bases, with 12 bases between them. The CDR3 is 14 amino acids. The CDR3 region is CASSRGPGNYGYTF. The DNA for the CDR3 is TGTGCCAGCAGCCGCGGGCCTGGAAACTATGGCTACACCTTC.

The chain has TRBV2 and TRBJ2-5; D unclear. Germline lookup yields CDR1 SNHLY and CDR2 FYNNEI. The CDR3 contains 14 residues. V was trimmed by 6 bases and J by 1 base, leaving 12 bases between them. The CDR3 loop reads CASSKQQTQETQYF. The CDR3 DNA reads as TGTGCCAGCAGCAAACAGCAGACCCAAGAGACCCAGTACTTC.

This clone showed up just a few times. The rearrangement uses TRBV6-1 and TRBJ2-7; TRBD1 matches at 9 bases. V lost 6 bases to trimming and J lost 3 bases; unmatched junction nucleotides: 6. The CDR3 loop spans 14 amino acids. Germline V gene lookup returns CDR1 MNHNS and CDR2 SASEGT. This CDR3 is CASRVQGAVYEQYF. CDR3 DNA: TGTGCCAGCAGAGTACAGGGGGCGGTCTACGAGCAGTACTTC.

The chain carries TRBV6-6 and TRBJ2-7; 8 nucleotides match TRBD1. Unmatched junction bases numbered 12, after V lost 8 bases and J lost 3 bases. The germline CDR1 and CDR2 sequences are MNHNY and SVGAGI (reference sequence). The CDR3 consists of 15 residues. This chain's CDR3 is CASRRGRGLFYEQYF. CDR3 bases: TGTGCCAGCCGTAGGGGCAGGGGGCTTTTCTACGAGCAGTACTTC.

The rearrangement joins TRBV7-9 to TRBJ2-3; TRBD1 matches at 12 bases. CDR1 is SEHNR and CDR2 is FQNEAQ in the germline V gene (reference sequence). Trimming at V came to 5 bases and at J to 4 bases, leaving 4 bases not matched to a gene. The CDR3 loop spans 15 amino acids. The CDR3 DNA is TGTGCCAGCAGCCTAAGGGACAGGGGGCCAGATACGCAGTATTTT. Residues: CASSLRDRGPDTQYF.

V usage is TRBV7-3 and J usage is TRBJ1-1; 10 nucleotides align to TRBD1. V was clipped by 4 bases and J by 4 bases; unmatched bases: 6. CDR1 is SGHTA and CDR2 is FQGTGA in the germline V gene. The CDR3 covers 15 residues. In nucleotides, the CDR3 is TGTGCCAGCAGCTCGCAGGGACAGGGGCTCACTGAAGCTTTCTTT. Protein product: CASSSQGQGLTEAFF.

The chain combines TRBV11-3 with TRBJ2-5, with D unclear. Germline V gene data show CDR1 as SGHNT and CDR2 as YENEEA. V was clipped by 0 bases and J by 1 base, with 3 bases between them. The CDR3 is 13 residues long. In DNA form, the CDR3 reads TGTGCCAGCAGCTTAGACAGCCAAGAGACCCAGTACTTC. This sequence encodes CASSLDSQETQYF.

This rearrangement joins TRBV6-5 to TRBJ2-7; 7 bases are a match to TRBD1. Germline values: CDR1 MNHEY, CDR2 SVGAGI. The CDR3 runs to 13 residues. The junction had 4 bases not matched to a gene; V was cut back by 2 bases and J by 6 bases. The CDR3 spells CASSYERGLEQYF. The DNA for the CDR3 is TGTGCCAGCAGTTACGAAAGGGGGCTCGAGCAGTACTTC.

This clone was seen a few times. As DNA, the CDR3 is TGTGCCAGCAGCCCCTGGACTAGCGGGGGGGCAGATACGCAGTATTTT. Its protein product is CASSPWTSGGADTQYF. The gene calls are TRBV7-3 and TRBJ2-3; TRBD2 agrees at 15 bases. The CDR3 is 16 residues long. V trimming: 5 bases; J trimming: 4 bases; junction bases outside the gene matches: 4. From germline, CDR1 is SGHTA and CDR2 FQGTGA.

The V and J genes are TRBV7-7 and TRBJ2-3; tentatively, D is TRBD2 (7 bases). CDR1 is SSHAT and CDR2 is FNYEAQ in the germline V gene (reference sequence). The CDR3 totals 15 residues. V was shortened by 5 bases and J by 4 bases, with 16 bases between the two germline ends. CDR3 in amino acids: CASSPRGAGADTQYF. CDR3 bases: TGTGCCAGCAGCCCCCGGGGGGCGGGGGCAGATACGCAGTATTTT.

This clone was picked up a small number of times. The chain employs TRBV4-1 and TRBJ2-2; D remains unclear. CDR3 length: 15 amino acids. Germline CDR1 MGHRA, CDR2 YSYEKL. Trimming shortened V by 1 base and J by 6 bases, and 12 bases separated the two germline ends. CDR3 sequence: CASSQVLPRPGELFF. DNA of the CDR3: TGCGCCAGCAGCCAAGTATTACCTAGACCCGGGGAGCTGTTTTTT.

The chain links TRBV4-3 to TRBJ1-1; D gene uncertain. The CDR3 extends over 15 amino acids. CDR1 is LGHNA, CDR2 YSLEER, per germline. Trimming shortened V by 1 base and J by 6 bases, and 15 bases separated the two germline ends. Here the CDR3 reads CASSQAGAGRSEAFF. CDR3 sequence (DNA): TGCGCCAGCAGCCAAGCCGGAGCGGGGAGGTCTGAAGCTTTCTTT.

The chain links TRBV6-5 to TRBJ1-2; 11 nucleotides agree with TRBD1. Germline values: CDR1 MNHEY, CDR2 SVGAGI. Unmatched junction bases numbered 3, after V lost 5 bases and J lost 1 base. The CDR3 runs 15 residues. The chain's CDR3 is CASSGTGGFNYGYTF. For the CDR3, the DNA is TGTGCCAGCAGTGGGACAGGGGGATTTAACTATGGCTACACCTTC.

This clone was observed once. V gene TRBV2 combines with J gene TRBJ2-5; 11 bases line up with TRBD2. The CDR3 is 16 amino acids. CDR1 and CDR2 from the germline V gene are SNHLY and FYNNEI. V lost 6 bases and J lost 2; bases outside the gene matches: 8. Here the CDR3 DNA reads TGTGCCAGCAGGCCTCCACTAGCGGGGGTACAAGAGACCCAGTACTTC. It specifies CASRPPLAGVQETQYF.

Concerning this clone: The same CDR3 can be traced to other DNA sequences in this sample. V and J are TRBV9 and TRBJ2-3; TRBD2 aligns across 8 bases. The germline gives CDR1 SGDLS, CDR2 YYNGEE. The CDR3 has 15 residues. Germline trimming cut 1 base from V and 3 bases from J; bases unmatched to any gene: 4. The CDR3 here is CASSVRGGGTDTQYF. The CDR3 DNA sequence: TGTGCCAGCAGCGTACGGGGGGGCGGGACAGATACGCAGTATTTT.

As for this clone: The conserved closing phenylalanine or tryptophan is absent in this CDR3, likely reflecting a read error. The DNA is left out, because the CDR3 cannot be placed on it with certainty; the CDR3 is given as TCRdb lists it. J is TRBJ1-2 and V is TRBV6-1. With termini counted, the CDR3 has 12 amino acids. Germline CDR1 MNHNS, CDR2 SASEGT. The CDR3 spells CASSEARNPLRR.

The chain carries TRBV18 and TRBJ2-7; 8 nucleotides align to TRBD1. Germline V gene sequence: CDR1 KGHSH, CDR2 LQKENI. The CDR3 has 17 residues. With 5 bases clipped from V and 7 bases from J, the junction kept 19 bases outside the gene matches. In nucleotides, the CDR3 is TGTGCCAGCTCATCACTAGGGGCGGGACAGGTTTCACGTGAGCAGTACTTC. Protein product: CASSSLGAGQVSREQYF.

On this clone itself: Other DNA sequences in the same sample also yield this CDR3. The V call is TRBV5-1, the J call TRBJ1-1; TRBD1 agrees at 7 bases. The CDR3 is 14 residues long. V trimming: 1 base; J trimming: 3 bases; junction bases outside the gene matches: 3. Germline-derived CDR1 and CDR2 are SGHRS and YFSETQ. The CDR3 bases are TGCGCCAGCAGCTTGCTAGGGGGCGACACTGAAGCTTTCTTT. Protein sequence: CASSLLGGDTEAFF.